These 23 T cell receptor beta chains share one sample of origin, sequenced in a study of glioma-infiltrating T cells. Using RNA template, CDR3s of TCR alpha and beta were amplified with iRepertoire arm-PCR. TCRdb analysed the multiplex PCR reads with MiXCR anew, one entry per CDR3 protein. Among 93,000 or so distinct CDR3 sequences listed, around 30% were seen once. Sequenced input: glioma tissue, nonneoplastic brain tissue, or PBMCs (not recorded which). The origin of the receptors is a human donor with low-grade glioma or glioblastoma, undergoing nonglioma brain surgery, or in good health (not recorded which).

This clonotype was detected many times. The genes are TRBV7-9 and TRBJ1-1, with D uncertain. The V end lost 1 base, the J end lost 5 bases, and 11 bases lay between the germline ends. The CDR3 extends over 14 amino acids. CDR1 and CDR2 (germline): SEHNR, FQNEAQ (reference sequence). The CDR3 spells CASSLGVARTEAFF. CDR3 bases: TGTGCCAGCAGCTTAGGGGTAGCGAGAACTGAAGCTTTCTTT.

This clonotype was picked up a small number of times. The chain recombines TRBV19 with TRBJ1-6; TRBD1 matches at 7 bases. Germline assignment: CDR1 LNHDA and CDR2 SQIVND (reference sequence). The V segment lost 11 bases and the J segment 6 bases; nucleotides outside the gene matches: 10. CDR3 length equals 14 residues. The CDR3 here is CARERQGGNSPLHF. In DNA, the CDR3 is TGTGCCCGTGAACGACAGGGAGGTAATTCACCCCTCCACTTT.

This clonotype was detected ten times or more. The gene calls are TRBV7-2 and TRBJ2-7; TRBD2 matches 7 bases. Germline V gene lookup returns CDR1 SGHTA and CDR2 FQGNSA. With 4 bases clipped from V and 4 bases from J, the junction kept 1 base outside the gene matches. The length of the CDR3 is 12 residues. DNA of the CDR3: TGTGCCAGCAGCTGGGACTATTACGAGCAGTACTTC. This codes for CASSWDYYEQYF.

This clonotype came up many times. This chain links TRBV12-3 or TRBV12-4 with TRBJ1-1, with D possibly TRBD1 on 5 matching bases. V was pared by 6 bases and J by 2 bases, with 16 bases between. The CDR3 covers 15 residues. CDR3 region: CASSLHTTVNTEAFF. CDR3 coding DNA: TGTGCCAGCAGCCTGCACACGACAGTAAACACTGAAGCTTTCTTT.

The rearrangement joins TRBV2 to TRBJ2-7; perhaps TRBD2 as D (7 bases). V was clipped by 2 bases and J by 4 bases, with 15 bases between them. The CDR3 covers 15 residues. The V gene's germline CDR1 is SNHLY and CDR2 FYNNEI. CDR3 amino acids: CASSEWGGGLYEQYF. For the CDR3, the DNA is TGTGCCAGCAGTGAATGGGGGGGGGGCCTGTACGAGCAGTACTTC.

This clonotype was counted ten times or more. This sequence joins TRBV27 and TRBJ1-1, with D unresolved. The length of the CDR3 is 13 residues. Deletions cut 5 bases from V and 1 base from J, with 8 bases between. The V gene's germline CDR1 is MNHEY and CDR2 SMNVEV (reference sequence). CDR3 protein: CASSSPGNTEAFF. CDR3 DNA: TGTGCCAGCAGTAGCCCAGGGAACACTGAAGCTTTCTTT.

The rearrangement links TRBV2 to TRBJ2-3; TRBD2 matches at 7 bases. Germline V CDR1 and CDR2: SNHLY, FYNNEI. The length of the CDR3 is 15 residues. Trimming took 1 base from V and 2 from J; bases not matched to a gene: 3. This CDR3 is CASSEVGLPTDTQYF. The CDR3 DNA sequence: TGTGCCAGCAGTGAAGTGGGACTACCCACAGATACGCAGTATTTT.

This clonotype has a handful of counts. The chain couples TRBV7-9 to TRBJ2-5; TRBD1 matches at 10 bases. Per the germline V gene, CDR1 is SEHNR and CDR2 is FQNEAQ (reference sequence). The CDR3 consists of 16 residues. The V segment lost 1 base and the J segment 2 bases; nucleotides outside the gene matches: 4. The CDR3 DNA reads as TGTGCCAGCAGCTTAGGGGACAGGGGAGAGCAAGAGACCCAGTACTTC. Translating it yields CASSLGDRGEQETQYF.

This chain links TRBV7-9 with TRBJ2-7; D is unclear. Germline V gives CDR1 SEHNR, CDR2 FQNEAQ (reference sequence). The CDR3 loop spans 17 amino acids. V lost 5 bases, J lost 3 bases, and 23 bases lay in between. The CDR3 nucleotides are TGTGCCAGCAGCCCCCAGGCAGTTTGGGCTACAAACTACGAGCAGTACTTC. This gives the protein CASSPQAVWATNYEQYF.

The sample holds many counts of this clonotype. The chain combines TRBV6-1 with TRBJ2-7, with 8 positions matching TRBD1. Germline V lookup: CDR1 MNHNS, CDR2 SASEGT. The V segment lost 5 bases and the J segment 2 bases; nucleotides outside the gene matches: 5. The CDR3 totals 14 residues. CDR3 residues: CASSSGTGTYEQYF. The CDR3 DNA follows: TGTGCCAGCAGTTCCGGGACAGGTACCTACGAGCAGTACTTC.

V usage is TRBV6-1 and J usage is TRBJ1-5, with a possible D match to TRBD2 (6 bases). The DNA end lines up better with TRBJ2-3; the J call may be wrong. This CDR3 has 13 amino acids. Germline CDR1 is MNHNS and CDR2 is SASEGT. The CDR3 protein is CASSRRGDQHQYF. The CDR3 region has the DNA TGTGCCAGCAGCAGGAGGGGTGATCAGCACCAGTATTTT.

Only a few counts were recorded for this clonotype. The rearrangement links TRBV19 to TRBJ1-2; 8 nucleotides line up with TRBD1. CDR1 and CDR2 from the germline V gene are LNHDA and SQIVND (reference sequence). This CDR3 spans 15 amino acids. V shed 7 bases, J shed 4 bases, and the junction held 11 bases outside the gene matches. CDR3 sequence (DNA): TGTGCCAGTACCGCGGTCCGACAGGGGTCCTATGGCTACACCTTC. Translation gives CASTAVRQGSYGYTF.

This clonotype turned up a few times. V usage is TRBV7-2 and J usage is TRBJ2-3; 9 bases agree with TRBD2. The CDR3 loop spans 16 amino acids. Trimming took 3 bases from V and 3 from J; bases not matched to a gene: 7. Germline assignment: CDR1 SGHTA and CDR2 FQGNSA. In DNA form, the CDR3 reads TGTGCCAGCAGCTTGGCGGGGGGGCTTACTACAGATACGCAGTATTTT. Encoded protein: CASSLAGGLTTDTQYF.

This clonotype was picked up many times. The chain combines TRBV7-2 with TRBJ2-7; the match to TRBD1 covers 7 bases. This CDR3 contains 13 residues. From germline, CDR1 is SGHTA and CDR2 FQGNSA. Unmatched junction bases numbered 4, after V lost 3 bases and J lost 5 bases. For the CDR3, the DNA is TGTGCCAGCAGCTTTGACAGGGACCACGAGCAGTACTTC. This sequence encodes CASSFDRDHEQYF. Filled out from reference TRBV7-2 and TRBJ2-7, the complete variable domain reads GAGVSQSPSNKVTEKGKDVELRCDPISGHTALYWYRQSLGQGLEFLIYFQGNSAPDKSGLPSDRFSAERTGGSVSTLTIQRTQQEDSAVYLCASSFDRDHEQYFGPGTRLTVT.

This clonotype was observed at least ten times. The chain employs TRBV27 and TRBJ2-1; 8 bases fit TRBD1. This CDR3 has 19 residues. V trimming: 3 bases; J trimming: 0 bases; junction bases outside the gene matches: 13. Germline V gene sequence: CDR1 MNHEY, CDR2 SMNVEV (reference sequence). DNA of the CDR3: TGTGCCAGCAGTTTCGATGGGGAACCGGACAGGGTCTCCTACAATGAGCAGTTCTTC. Translating gives CASSFDGEPDRVSYNEQFF.

This clonotype has ten or more counts. The chain recombines TRBV6-1 with TRBJ1-6; 8 bases are shared with TRBD1. With 6 bases clipped from V and 8 bases from J, the junction kept 3 bases outside the gene matches. Germline V lookup: CDR1 MNHNS, CDR2 SASEGT. The CDR3 contains 13 residues. CDR3 in DNA: TGTGCCAGCAGGGTGACAGGGGATTCACCCCTCCACTTT. Protein: CASRVTGDSPLHF.

This clonotype has only one observation. The junction departs from the called germline gene at one end, perhaps through a read error. The chain is built from TRBV7-2 and TRBJ2-5; 8 bases match TRBD1. From germline, CDR1 is SGHTA and CDR2 FQGNSA. CDR3 length: 16 amino acids. The CDR3 DNA is TGTGTCAGCAGCTTAGGAGGACAGGGTACACGGGAGACCCAGTACTTC. Its protein is CVSSLGGQGTRETQYF.

Of note for this clonotype: Given a much more abundant clone one base away, this may be a read error. The chain carries TRBV6-2 or TRBV6-3 and TRBJ2-1; tentative D call: TRBD2 (6 bases). Trimming stripped 7 bases from V and 2 bases from J, with 15 bases between. From germline, CDR1 is MNHEY and CDR2 SVGEGT. The CDR3 loop spans 15 amino acids. The CDR3 loop is CASTSLAGPYNEQFF. CDR3 bases: TGTGCCAGCACTTCGTTGGCGGGGCCCTACAATGAGCAGTTCTTC.

This clonotype was counted only a few times. The chain links TRBV30 to TRBJ1-1; D is unresolved. V was pared by 3 bases and J by 0 bases, with 11 bases between. The V gene's germline CDR1 is GTSNPN and CDR2 SVGIG (reference sequence). The CDR3 loop spans 14 amino acids. CDR3 bases: TGTGCCTGGAGCGGCAGCTTCATGAACACTGAAGCTTTCTTT. Translated: CAWSGSFMNTEAFF.

Points on this clonotype: A much larger clone lies one base from this, so it may be a read error. The V call is TRBV6-9, the J call TRBJ2-3; 7 bases are a match to TRBD1. The trim removed 3 bases at V and 7 bases at J, leaving 4 bases unmatched. In germline, CDR1 is MNHGY, CDR2 SVAAGI. The CDR3 is 13 amino acids. CDR3 protein: CASSYVDRYTQYF. The CDR3 bases are TGTGCCAGCAGTTACGTGGACAGGTATACGCAGTATTTT.

This chain uses TRBV19 with TRBJ1-4; D is perhaps TRBD1 (5 bases). The CDR3 has 16 residues. V lost 4 bases, J lost 4 bases, and 16 bases lay in between. In germline, CDR1 is LNHDA, CDR2 SQIVND (reference sequence). The CDR3 sequence: CASSRTRDGFNEKLFF. CDR3 nucleotides: TGTGCCAGTAGTAGGACGCGGGACGGGTTTAATGAAAAACTGTTTTTT.

There are many counts of this clonotype. The chain links TRBV6-1 to TRBJ1-1; 7 positions agree with TRBD1. Germline V gives CDR1 MNHNS, CDR2 SASEGT. CDR3 length: 14 residues. Trimming cost V 5 bases and J 1 base; bases outside gene matches: 4. The CDR3 bases are TGTGCCAGCAGTCCCCGGGACAGGAACACTGAAGCTTTCTTT. It codes for CASSPRDRNTEAFF.

In this sample, this clonotype turned up many times. The chain couples TRBV19 to TRBJ2-3; 7 nucleotides line up with TRBD1. CDR1 and CDR2 (germline): LNHDA, SQIVND (reference sequence). The CDR3 runs 13 residues. V trimming: 5 bases; J trimming: 4 bases; junction bases outside the gene matches: 3. The CDR3 protein is CASSHQGADTQYF. CDR3 DNA: TGTGCCAGTAGTCACCAGGGGGCAGATACGCAGTATTTT.